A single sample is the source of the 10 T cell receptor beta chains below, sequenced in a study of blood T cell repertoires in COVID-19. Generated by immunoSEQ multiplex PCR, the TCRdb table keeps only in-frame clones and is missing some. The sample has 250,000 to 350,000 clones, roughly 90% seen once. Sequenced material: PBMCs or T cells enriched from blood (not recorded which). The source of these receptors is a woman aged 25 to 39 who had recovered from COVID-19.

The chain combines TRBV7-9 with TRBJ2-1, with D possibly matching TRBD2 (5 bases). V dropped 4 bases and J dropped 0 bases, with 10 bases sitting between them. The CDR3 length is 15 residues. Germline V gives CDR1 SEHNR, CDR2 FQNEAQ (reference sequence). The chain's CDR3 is CASSSEGSSYNEQFF. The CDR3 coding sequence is TGTGCCAGCAGCTCCGAGGGTAGCTCCTACAATGAGCAGTTCTTC. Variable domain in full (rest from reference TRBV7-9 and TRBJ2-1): DTGVSQNPRHKITKRGQNVTFRCDPISEHNRLYWYRQTLGQGPEFLTYFQNEAQLEKSRLLSDRFSAERPKGSFSTLEIQRTEQGDSAMYLCASSSEGSSYNEQFFGPGTRLTVL.

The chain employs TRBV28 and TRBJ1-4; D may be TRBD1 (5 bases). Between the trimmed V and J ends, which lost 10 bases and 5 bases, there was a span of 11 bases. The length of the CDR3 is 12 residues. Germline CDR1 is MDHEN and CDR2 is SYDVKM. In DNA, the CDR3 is TGTGCCACCGGGACTGACAATGAAAAACTGTTTTTT. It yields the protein CATGTDNEKLFF.

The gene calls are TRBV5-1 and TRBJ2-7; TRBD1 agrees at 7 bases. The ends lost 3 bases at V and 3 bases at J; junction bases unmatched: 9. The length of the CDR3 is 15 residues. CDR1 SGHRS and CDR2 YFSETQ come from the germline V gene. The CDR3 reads CASSWGQSIGYEQYF. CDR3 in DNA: TGCGCCAGCAGCTGGGGACAGTCTATAGGCTACGAGCAGTACTTC.

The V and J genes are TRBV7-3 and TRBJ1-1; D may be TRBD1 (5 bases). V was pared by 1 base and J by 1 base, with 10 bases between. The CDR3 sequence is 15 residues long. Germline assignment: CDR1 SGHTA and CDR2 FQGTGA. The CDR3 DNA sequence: TGTGCCAGCAGCTTAATGGGGGGAGAGAACACTGAAGCTTTCTTT. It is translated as CASSLMGGENTEAFF.

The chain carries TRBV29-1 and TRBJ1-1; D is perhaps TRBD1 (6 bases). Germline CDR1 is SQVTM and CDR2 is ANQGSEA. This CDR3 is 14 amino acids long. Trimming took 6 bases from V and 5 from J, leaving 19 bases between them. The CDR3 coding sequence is TGCAGCGTCCCCCGGGGGGGCGGGAGGACTGAAGCTTTCTTT. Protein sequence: CSVPRGGGRTEAFF.

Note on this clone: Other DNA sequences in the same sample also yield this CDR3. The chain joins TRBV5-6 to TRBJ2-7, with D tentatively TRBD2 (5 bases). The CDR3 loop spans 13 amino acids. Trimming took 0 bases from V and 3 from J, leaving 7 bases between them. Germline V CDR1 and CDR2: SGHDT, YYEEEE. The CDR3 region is CASSLGGLYEQYF. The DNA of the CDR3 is TGTGCCAGCAGCTTGGGCGGACTCTACGAGCAGTACTTC.

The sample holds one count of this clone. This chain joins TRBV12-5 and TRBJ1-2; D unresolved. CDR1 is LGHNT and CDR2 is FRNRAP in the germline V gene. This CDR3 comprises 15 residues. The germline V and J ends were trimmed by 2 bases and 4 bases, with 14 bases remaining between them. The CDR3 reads CASGLYPAGVYGYTF. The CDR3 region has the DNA TGTGCTAGTGGTTTGTACCCGGCCGGGGTCTATGGCTACACCTTC.

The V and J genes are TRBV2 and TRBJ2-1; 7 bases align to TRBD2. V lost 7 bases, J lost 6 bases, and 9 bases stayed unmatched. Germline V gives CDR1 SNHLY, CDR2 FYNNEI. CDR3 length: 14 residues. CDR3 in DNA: TGTGCCAGCATGGTGGGGGGGGTGAGCAATGAGCAGTTCTTC. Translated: CASMVGGVSNEQFF.

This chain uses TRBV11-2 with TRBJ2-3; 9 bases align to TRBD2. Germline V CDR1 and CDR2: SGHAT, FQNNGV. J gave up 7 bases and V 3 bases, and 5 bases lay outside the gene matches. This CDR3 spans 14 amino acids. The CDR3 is CASSFSGSVNTQYF. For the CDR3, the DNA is TGTGCCAGCAGCTTTAGCGGGAGTGTGAATACGCAGTATTTT.

The CDR3, as DNA: TGTGCCAGCAGTTACGTACAACGGGGTGAAAAACTGTTTTTT. This translates into CASSYVQRGEKLFF. The chain is built from TRBV6-5 and TRBJ1-4; no clear D gene. V was clipped by 2 bases and J by 7 bases, with 11 bases between them. The CDR3 has 14 residues. Germline V gives CDR1 MNHEY, CDR2 SVGAGI.